This T cell receptor beta chain was sequenced during a study of shared clonotypes between healthy human individuals. The CDR3 contains 16 residues. Germline CDR1 and CDR2: SGHAT and FQDESV (reference sequence). Trimming removed 5 bases from V and 3 bases from J; junction bases left unmatched: 10. Sequencing was performed with immunoSEQ multiplex PCR; in TCRdb, only in-frame clones are kept and a portion is missing. Of fewer than 2.5 million clones in the sample, 90% to 95% were seen once. The specimen sequenced was naive CD4+ T cells from PBMCs. Sample subset: CD45RA+ positively selected. The rearrangement joins TRBV11-1 to TRBJ1-2; 9 bases are a match to TRBD1. The clonotype comes from a man between 18 and 35 years old in good health. Some clones in this sample may be carry-over from other donors' samples. The CDR3 DNA sequence: TGTGCCAGCAGCCCGAATACAGGGGGCGCTCACTATGGCTACACCTTC. Translating gives CASSPNTGGAHYGYTF.